One and the same sample provided the 31 T cell receptor beta chains below, sequenced in a study of blood T cells in healthy people across ages. A second PCR of roughly 7 to 11 cycles used a sample-barcoded 5' primer and a J-beta primer mix. Each CDR3 protein is one row after TCRdb ran MiXCR on the 5' RACE reads. The table has around 1.7 million distinct CDR3 sequences, roughly 30% seen once. Sequenced input: blood. The origin of the receptors is a woman in her twenties or thirties in good health.

V is TRBV20-1 and J is TRBJ2-5, with D uncertain. The V end lost 5 bases, the J end lost 1 base, and 14 bases lay between the germline ends. The CDR3 has 14 amino acids. CDR1 DFQATT and CDR2 SNEGSKA come from the germline V gene (reference sequence). Here the CDR3 reads CSAHPPRSQETQYF. In nucleotides, the CDR3 is TGCAGTGCTCACCCTCCCAGGAGCCAAGAGACCCAGTACTTC.

This clonotype was counted only a few times. This chain uses TRBV15 with TRBJ2-5; perhaps TRBD1 as D (6 bases). This CDR3 is 16 amino acids long. V lost 0 bases and J lost 5, with 16 bases in between. Germline V gives CDR1 LNHNV, CDR2 YYDKDF (reference sequence). The CDR3 DNA is TGTGCCACCAGCAGAGATAGGGACAAAAACTGGGAGACCCAGTACTTC. Residues: CATSRDRDKNWETQYF.

The V gene is TRBV30, the J gene TRBJ1-4; TRBD1 agrees at 7 bases. Germline V gene lookup returns CDR1 GTSNPN and CDR2 SVGIG (reference sequence). Germline trimming cut 2 bases from V and 7 bases from J; bases unmatched to any gene: 10. The CDR3 is 15 amino acids. The CDR3 sequence: CAWSTIQGLGEKLFF. The CDR3 DNA reads TGTGCCTGGAGTACGATACAGGGGCTCGGTGAAAAACTGTTTTTT.

This chain joins TRBV5-1 and TRBJ1-2, with D maybe TRBD1 (5 bases). This CDR3 has 12 residues. Germline V CDR1 and CDR2: SGHRS, YFSETQ. Trimming removed 4 bases at V and 10 bases at J, with 14 bases between. CDR3 region: CASSPQGTFYTF. For the CDR3, the DNA is TGCGCCAGCAGCCCCCAGGGCACTTTCTACACCTTC.

The table lists this clonotype with a few counts. This chain links TRBV28 with TRBJ2-4, with D possibly TRBD1 on 6 matching bases. The tail of the sequence fits TRBJ2-7 better, so the J call may be wrong. CDR1 is MDHEN, CDR2 SYDVKM, per germline. The CDR3 is 12 residues long. CDR3 residues: CASRQASYEQYF. DNA for the CDR3: TGTGCCAGCCGACAGGCGTCCTACGAGCAGTACTTC.

This chain uses TRBV7-2 with TRBJ1-2; D may be TRBD1 (5 bases). The germline gives CDR1 SGHTA, CDR2 FQGNSA. Trimming took 5 bases from V and 8 from J, leaving 21 bases between them. The CDR3 length is 15 residues. CDR3 loop: CASSPRGGTPLGYTF. The CDR3 DNA is TGTGCCAGCAGCCCGCGGGGGGGAACCCCTTTAGGCTACACCTTC.

V gene TRBV12-3 or TRBV12-4 combines with J gene TRBJ2-1; TRBD2 agrees at 13 bases. V shed 6 bases, J shed 7 bases, and the junction held 3 bases outside the gene matches. This CDR3 comprises 14 residues. The DNA for the CDR3 is TGTGCCAGCAGGGGGACTAGCGGGAAGAATGAGCAGTTCTTC. Its protein product is CASRGTSGKNEQFF.

V is TRBV3-1 and J is TRBJ2-7, with 9 bases aligning to TRBD2. The CDR3 runs to 15 residues. V shed 3 bases and J 4 bases; nucleotides not matched to a gene: 7. CDR1 is LGHDT and CDR2 is YNNKEL in the germline V gene (reference sequence). CDR3 region: CASSQPSGGNYEQYF. In nucleotides, the CDR3 is TGTGCCAGCAGCCAGCCGAGCGGGGGGAATTACGAGCAGTACTTC.

The sample holds many counts of this clonotype. CDR3 region: CSARRGTDYGYTF. Here the CDR3 DNA reads TGCAGTGCTCGCCGGGGGACAGACTATGGCTACACCTTC. V is TRBV20-1 and J is TRBJ1-2; 7 nucleotides match TRBD1. This CDR3 is built from 13 residues. The germline gives CDR1 DFQATT, CDR2 SNEGSKA (reference sequence). After removal of 5 bases from V and 3 bases from J, the junction contained 6 bases not matched to a gene.

Of note for this clonotype: Relative to the germline gene, one junction end is altered; a read error may explain this. This chain connects TRBV9 to TRBJ2-1, with 9 nucleotides matching TRBD2. Per the germline V gene, CDR1 is SGDLS and CDR2 is YYNGEE. The CDR3 loop spans 16 amino acids. The CDR3: CASSSWGSGGPNKQFF. Written as DNA, the CDR3 is TGTGCCAGCAGCTCCTGGGGTAGCGGGGGCCCCAATAAGCAGTTCTTC.

In its sample, this clonotype was seen a few times. CDR3 sequence reads: CASSLDRQSSTDTQYF. The CDR3 nucleotides read TGCGCCAGCAGCTTGGACCGTCAGTCAAGCACAGATACGCAGTATTTT. The chain recombines TRBV5-1 with TRBJ2-3; D gene ambiguous. Per germline, CDR1 SGHRS and CDR2 YFSETQ. Trimming removed 0 bases from V and 0 bases from J, with 11 bases in between. The CDR3 has 16 amino acids.

The chain is built from TRBV11-2 and TRBJ1-1; D may be TRBD1 (5 bases). The V end was cut by 5 bases, the J end by 6 bases, with 16 bases between. Germline V gene sequence: CDR1 SGHAT, CDR2 FQNNGV. The CDR3 consists of 14 residues. CDR3 coding DNA: TGTGCCAGCAGCATAAGGGGCCGCCAGTCTGAAGCTTTCTTT. This gives the protein CASSIRGRQSEAFF.

The rearrangement joins TRBV29-1 to TRBJ1-2; D is unresolved. Germline V gene lookup returns CDR1 SQVTM and CDR2 ANQGSEA. There are 12 residues in the CDR3. V lost 4 bases and J lost 8, with 14 bases in between. CDR3 protein: CSVAVRSWGYTF. CDR3 coding DNA: TGCAGCGTTGCCGTGCGTAGCTGGGGCTACACCTTC.

V and J are TRBV20-1 and TRBJ2-3, with D possibly TRBD1 on 6 matching bases. Germline CDR1 reads DFQATT; CDR2 reads SNEGSKA (reference sequence). The CDR3 loop spans 13 amino acids. V lost 6 bases and J 0 bases, leaving 10 bases between the germline ends. CDR3 DNA: TGCAGTGCCGGGACACTCAGCACAGATACGCAGTATTTT. This sequence encodes CSAGTLSTDTQYF.

There are a few counts of this clonotype. The chain joins TRBV6-6 to TRBJ2-7, with TRBD1 identical over 7 bases. V was pared by 5 bases and J by 4 bases, with 11 bases of the junction left unmatched. Germline values: CDR1 MNHNY, CDR2 SVGAGI (reference sequence). CDR3 size: 15 residues. This CDR3 reads CASSPPGTELYEQYF. The DNA for the CDR3 is TGTGCCAGCAGTCCCCCTGGGACAGAGTTATACGAGCAGTACTTC.

The rearrangement uses TRBV9 and TRBJ2-7; no clear D gene. Germline CDR1 SGDLS, CDR2 YYNGEE. This CDR3 contains 13 residues. Trimming stripped 0 bases from V and 1 base from J, with 5 bases between. The CDR3 DNA reads TGTGCCAGCAGCGTAGGGCATTCCTACGAGCAGTACTTC. As protein: CASSVGHSYEQYF.

This chain uses TRBV7-9 with TRBJ2-1; 8 bases align to TRBD2. This CDR3 is built from 18 residues. Germline loops: CDR1 SEHNR, CDR2 FQNEAQ (reference sequence). V shed 1 base, J shed 3 bases, and the junction held 11 bases outside the gene matches. The CDR3 sequence is CASSLESQRGSFYNEQFF. As DNA, the CDR3 is TGTGCCAGCAGCTTAGAGTCCCAGCGGGGGAGCTTCTACAATGAGCAGTTCTTC.

A word on this clonotype: Possible read error: a much larger clone is one base away. J is TRBJ2-1 and V is TRBV7-6; TRBD1 or TRBD2 may be the D gene (7 bases each). Trimming pared 4 bases from V and 10 bases from J, leaving 17 bases between. Germline values: CDR1 SGHVS, CDR2 FNYEAQ. The CDR3 covers 14 residues. The CDR3 reads CASSWGGTAHEQFF. CDR3 nucleotide sequence: TGTGCCAGCAGCTGGGGGGGGACAGCTCACGAGCAGTTCTTC.

This sequence joins TRBV6-4 and TRBJ2-3; D gene ambiguous. CDR3 length equals 13 residues. Germline CDR1 is MRHNA and CDR2 is SNTAGT. Trimming pared 3 bases from V and 2 bases from J, leaving 6 bases between. Here the CDR3 reads CASSEPHTDTQYF. Written as DNA, the CDR3 is TGTGCCAGCAGTGAGCCCCACACAGATACGCAGTATTTT.

This clonotype was detected a few times. V is TRBV5-1 and J is TRBJ2-5; the match to TRBD1 covers 10 bases. CDR3 length: 15 amino acids. Looked up from germline, CDR1 is SGHRS and CDR2 is YFSETQ. Trimming at V came to 2 bases and at J to 4 bases, leaving 5 bases not matched to a gene. This CDR3 reads CASSLTGDRGETQYF. CDR3 in DNA: TGCGCCAGCAGCTTAACCGGGGACAGGGGAGAGACCCAGTACTTC.

This clonotype appeared a few times. The junction departs from the called germline gene at one end, perhaps through a read error. The rearrangement joins TRBV7-2 to TRBJ2-3, with 8 bases lining up with TRBD2. There are 16 residues in the CDR3. Germline CDR1 SGHTA, CDR2 FQGNSA. Here the CDR3 DNA reads TGTGCCAACAGCTTAGGAGCGGGGGCCAGCACAGATACGCAGTATTTT. This gives the protein CANSLGAGASTDTQYF.

This clonotype came up once. One end of the junction varies from germline; a read error may be responsible. V is TRBV2 and J is TRBJ2-1, with 9 bases matching TRBD2. The CDR3 covers 15 residues. The V gene's germline CDR1 is SNHLY and CDR2 FYNNEI. CDR3 nucleotides: TGTGCCAACAGTGAGACTAGCGGTTTCAACAATGAGCAGTTCTTC. Translating it yields CANSETSGFNNEQFF.

Points on this clonotype: This clone may be a read error of a much larger clone one base away. The gene calls are TRBV20-1 and TRBJ2-5; D uncertain. The CDR3 spans 13 residues. The V gene's germline CDR1 is DFQATT and CDR2 SNEGSKA (reference sequence). The CDR3 reads CSARVAEQETRYF. The CDR3 DNA reads TGCAGTGCTAGGGTGGCAGAACAAGAGACCCGGTACTTC.

The rearrangement joins TRBV29-1 to TRBJ2-7, with D uncertain. The germline gives CDR1 SQVTM, CDR2 ANQGSEA. This CDR3 has 12 residues. V dropped 8 bases and J dropped 1 base, with 12 bases sitting between them. The CDR3 protein is CSFLAESYEQYF. Here the CDR3 DNA reads TGCAGCTTCCTTGCAGAATCCTACGAGCAGTACTTC.

A note on this clonotype: This may stem from a read error, because a much larger clone lies one nucleotide away. This chain uses TRBV7-6 with TRBJ2-7; D may be TRBD1 (6 bases). V was clipped by 4 bases and J by 5 bases, with 15 bases between them. CDR3 length: 14 amino acids. Germline V gene data show CDR1 as SGHVS and CDR2 as FNYEAQ. The CDR3 sequence: CASSSAGAGDEQYF. CDR3 nucleotides: TGTGCCAGCAGCTCAGCAGGGGCAGGCGACGAGCAGTACTTC. Combining the CDR3 with reference TRBV7-6 and TRBJ2-7 gives the whole variable domain GAGVSQSPRYKVTKRGQDVALRCDPISGHVSLYWYRQALGQGPEFLTYFNYEAQQDKSGLPNDRFSAERPEGSISTLTIQRTEQRDSAMYRCASSSAGAGDEQYFGPGTRLTVT.

This sequence joins TRBV28 and TRBJ2-1, with D unclear. CDR1 MDHEN and CDR2 SYDVKM come from the germline V gene. The CDR3 is 12 residues long. With 4 bases removed from V and 9 bases from J, the gap between germline ends came to 10 bases. CDR3 protein: CASSSTVSEQFF. The DNA of the CDR3 is TGTGCCAGCAGTTCAACAGTCTCTGAGCAGTTCTTC.

This chain joins TRBV20-1 and TRBJ1-6; maybe TRBD1 (5 bases). This CDR3 contains 17 residues. V gave up 2 bases and J gave up 8 bases, with 22 bases separating them. From germline, CDR1 is DFQATT and CDR2 SNEGSKA (reference sequence). Here the CDR3 reads CSARKAGRGAGDSPLHF. The CDR3 DNA reads as TGCAGTGCTAGAAAGGCGGGGCGAGGGGCCGGGGATTCACCCCTCCACTTT.

This clonotype has ten or more counts. This chain links TRBV10-3 with TRBJ2-5, with TRBD1 matching over 10 bases. Germline loops: CDR1 ENHRY, CDR2 SYGVKD. The CDR3 spans 16 residues. V was clipped by 4 bases and J by 4 bases; unmatched bases: 9. In DNA, the CDR3 is TGTGCCATCAGTGCATTAACGGGACAGGGGCGAGAGACCCAGTACTTC. Residues: CAISALTGQGRETQYF.

V is TRBV7-9 and J is TRBJ2-7; no definite D call. Germline CDR1 is SEHNR and CDR2 is FQNEAQ (reference sequence). Trimming shortened V by 8 bases and J by 7 bases, and 21 bases separated the two germline ends. CDR3 length equals 14 residues. CDR3 DNA sequence: TGTGCCAGCCGCCTAGACTCGACCATTGGGGAGCAGTACTTC. Its translation is CASRLDSTIGEQYF.

In this sample, this clonotype turned up a few times. The J gene is TRBJ1-4, the V gene TRBV7-9, with 7 positions matching TRBD1. This CDR3 comprises 15 residues. Germline V gene lookup returns CDR1 SEHNR and CDR2 FQNEAQ (reference sequence). Germline trimming cut 5 bases from V and 7 bases from J; bases unmatched to any gene: 10. CDR3 nucleotides: TGTGCCAGCAGCAGCACCGGGACAGCCCCTGAAAAACTGTTTTTT. Protein: CASSSTGTAPEKLFF. The full variable domain, completed using reference TRBV7-9 and TRBJ1-4, is DTGVSQNPRHKITKRGQNVTFRCDPISEHNRLYWYRQTLGQGPEFLTYFQNEAQLEKSRLLSDRFSAERPKGSFSTLEIQRTEQGDSAMYLCASSSTGTAPEKLFFGSGTQLSVL.

This clonotype was picked up one time. The CDR3 region has the DNA TGTGCCAGCAGCTCGGACAGCGGACAGCCCCAGCATTTT. This sequence encodes CASSSDSGQPQHF. The J gene is TRBJ1-5, the V gene TRBV7-9; the D gene is possibly TRBD1 (6 bases). The CDR3 is 13 residues long. From germline, CDR1 is SEHNR and CDR2 FQNEAQ (reference sequence). Trimming stripped 4 bases from V and 7 bases from J, with 11 bases between.